This T cell receptor beta chain was identified during a study of T cell clonotyping in hematopoietic cell transplantation. Study findings and constraints: Higher Inverse Simpson Index values in graft donor and pretransplant recipient predicted broader posttransplant TCR diversity. Recipient TCR diversity dropped after transplant; expanded clonotypes rose from day 30 to 180.

This CDR3 contains 15 residues. J lost 1 base, V lost 4 bases, and 5 bases had no gene match. Germline CDR1 is MDHEN and CDR2 is SYDVKM. TCRdb's copy holds only in-frame clones and misses some; the assay was immunoSEQ multiplex PCR. The sample yields 10,000 to 11,000 clones, more than 75% seen once. As regards this clone: Its antigen is unknown.

The time point here: recipient sample about 28 days before transplant, after cytoreduction. The TCR sequence derives from a woman between 45 and 65 years old with chronic myeloid leukemia. Some clones in this sample may be carry-over from other donors' samples. The material sequenced was peripheral blood mononuclear cells, taken before stem cell transplant. The V call is TRBV28, the J call TRBJ1-1; 8 bases map to TRBD1. The CDR3 coding sequence is TGTGCCAGCAGTTCTAGGGGGACAGGGAACACTGAAGCTTTCTTT. Amino acid sequence: CASSSRGTGNTEAFF.